The TCR beta chain described here comes from a study of T cell responses to AZD1222 COVID-19 vaccine. The CDR3 has 16 residues. Only in-frame clones appear in the TCRdb table, and some are missing; sequencing was by immunoSEQ multiplex PCR. The repertoire holds approximately 160,000 clones, 75% to 95% seen once, with approximately 3% in the top ten. The V call is TRBV21-1, the J call TRBJ1-2; whether TRBD1, the table's D call, matches the DNA was not checked. TRBV21-1 is a recognized pseudogene. This specimen consisted of peripheral blood, obtained on day 0 of AZD1222 vaccination. This clonotype originated in an adult in good health. The CDR3 sequence: CASSTTRDRERSGYTF. The DNA of the CDR3 is TGTGCCAGCAGCACAACCCGGGACAGGGAGCGGAGTGGCTACACCTTC.